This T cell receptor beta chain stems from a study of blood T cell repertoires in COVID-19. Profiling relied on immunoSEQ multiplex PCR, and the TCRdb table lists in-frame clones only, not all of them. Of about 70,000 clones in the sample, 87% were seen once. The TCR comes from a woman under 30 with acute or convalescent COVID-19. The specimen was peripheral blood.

The CDR3 nucleotides are TGCAGCGTTTCTACCGGGACTTGGGAGGCTTTCTTT. Amino acid sequence: CSVSTGTWEAFF. This chain uses TRBV29-1 with TRBJ1-1, with TRBD1 as a possible D gene (5 bases). The CDR3 consists of 12 residues. Germline CDR1 SQVTM, CDR2 ANQGSEA. V gave up 5 bases and J gave up 11 bases, with 18 bases separating them.